The text below deals with one T cell receptor beta chain. This entry is derived from a study of OX40 agonist ivuxolimab in advanced cancers. Assay used: immunoSEQ multiplex PCR; TCRdb lists only in-frame clones, some missing. This table has roughly 63,000 clones, about 85% appearing once. This specimen consisted of CD4+ or CD8+ T cells sorted from blood, obtained in a trial of the OX40 agonist ivuxolimab. The clonotype originates from an adult with an advanced solid tumor such as melanoma, head and neck, liver or kidney cancer.

The CDR3 reads CASSTRLAGLNEQFF. The CDR3 DNA is TGTGCCAGCAGCACTCGACTAGCGGGGTTGAATGAGCAGTTCTTC. V gene TRBV7-3 combines with J gene TRBJ2-1; 11 nucleotides align to TRBD2. CDR1 and CDR2 from the germline V gene are SGHTA and FQGTGA. The V gene end was trimmed by 5 bases and the J gene end by 7 bases; junction bases not matched to a gene: 7. CDR3 length: 15 residues.